This note documents a single T cell receptor beta chain sequence. Germline trimming cut 7 bases from V and 5 bases from J; bases unmatched to any gene: 12. The germline CDR1 and CDR2 sequences are SQVTM and ANQGSEA. CDR3 size: 15 residues. These data come from a study of blood T cell repertoires in COVID-19. Authors' processing steps: Reference gene primer amplification in the assay estimated nucleated cell counts. TCRdb keeps only in-frame clones here, not all; method: immunoSEQ multiplex PCR. That table furnishes V, J and clone size, whereas the DNA furnished D and trimming. The table lists around 80,000 clones, 85% to 90% of them singletons, with roughly 0.58% in the top ten.

The chain is built from TRBV29-1 and TRBJ2-1; TRBD2 matches at 9 bases. Sequencing input: peripheral blood. The receptor was isolated from a man aged 55-75 years with acute or convalescent COVID-19. The CDR3 coding sequence is TGCAGCGACCCGGGGGGGCTAGCGGGGCACAATGAGCAGTTCTTC. Its translation: CSDPGGLAGHNEQFF.